This T cell receptor (beta chain) was obtained from a study of T cells in pancreatic ductal adenocarcinoma. The selected patients with pancreatic ductal adenocarcinoma had surgery but no neoadjuvant therapy. Data came from immunoSEQ multiplex PCR; TCRdb stores just in-frame clones and leaves some out. The sample contains roughly 100,000 clones, more than 90% of which appear only once. The origin of this receptor is a human donor with pancreatic ductal adenocarcinoma. Sequencing used PBMCs.

The DNA of the CDR3 is TGTGCCAGCAGTTTTAACGGACGGGGAGAGACCCAGTACTTC. Encoded protein: CASSFNGRGETQYF. The gene calls are TRBV7-2 and TRBJ2-5, with a possible D match to TRBD2 (5 bases). Germline V gene sequence: CDR1 SGHTA, CDR2 FQGNSA. With 6 bases removed from V and 4 bases from J, the gap between germline ends came to 15 bases. There are 14 residues in the CDR3.